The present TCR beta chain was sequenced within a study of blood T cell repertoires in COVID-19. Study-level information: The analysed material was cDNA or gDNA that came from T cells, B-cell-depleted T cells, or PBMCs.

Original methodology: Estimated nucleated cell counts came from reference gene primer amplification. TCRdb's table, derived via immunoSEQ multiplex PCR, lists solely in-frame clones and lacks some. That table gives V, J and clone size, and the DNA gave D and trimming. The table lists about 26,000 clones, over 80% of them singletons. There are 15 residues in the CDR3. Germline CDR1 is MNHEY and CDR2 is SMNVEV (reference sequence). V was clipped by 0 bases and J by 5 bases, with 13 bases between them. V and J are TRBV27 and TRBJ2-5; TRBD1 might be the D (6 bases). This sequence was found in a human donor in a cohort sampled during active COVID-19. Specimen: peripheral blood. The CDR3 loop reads CASSLSRGSGETQYF. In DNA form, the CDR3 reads TGTGCCAGCAGTTTATCAAGGGGGTCAGGGGAGACCCAGTACTTC.